One sample yielded the 19 T cell receptor beta chains listed below, sequenced in a study of blood T cell repertoires in COVID-19. Repertoires were generated with immunoSEQ multiplex PCR, while TCRdb's copy carries only in-frame clones and drops some. The data hold over 60,000 clones, with 75% to 90% observed a single time. The specimen sequenced was peripheral blood. The receptors were sampled from a woman aged 45-59 years with active COVID-19.

The chain has TRBV6-6 and TRBJ1-6; 7 bases match TRBD1. The junction had 8 bases not matched to a gene; V was cut back by 8 bases and J by 7 bases. This CDR3 has 14 amino acids. Germline V gene sequence: CDR1 MNHNY, CDR2 SVGAGI (reference sequence). CDR3 in DNA: TGTGCCAGCCGTACAGGGGACGGCAATTCACCCCTCCACTTT. It codes for CASRTGDGNSPLHF.

As for this clone: Other DNA sequences in this sample translate to the same CDR3. This chain uses TRBV9 with TRBJ2-1, with D possibly TRBD2 on 7 matching bases. In germline, CDR1 is SGDLS, CDR2 YYNGEE. The CDR3 covers 15 residues. Trimming removed 0 bases from V and 1 base from J, with 8 bases in between. The DNA for the CDR3 is TGTGCCAGCAGCGTAGAGGGGGGGTCCTACAATGAGCAGTTCTTC. Translated, it gives CASSVEGGSYNEQFF.

The chain couples TRBV6-5 to TRBJ1-1, with TRBD1 as a possible D gene (6 bases). Trimming took off 6 bases at V and 2 bases at J, with 13 bases between the two ends. The CDR3 consists of 14 residues. The V gene's germline CDR1 is MNHEY and CDR2 SVGAGI. DNA for the CDR3: TGTGCCAGCAGCCGGCAGGGGAGAAACACTGAAGCTTTCTTT. As protein: CASSRQGRNTEAFF.

J is TRBJ2-7 and V is TRBV6-6; perhaps TRBD1 as D (6 bases). V lost 9 bases to trimming and J lost 5 bases, with 20 bases between them. The CDR3 is 14 amino acids. CDR1 and CDR2 (germline): MNHNY, SVGAGI (reference sequence). The CDR3 nucleotides are TGTGCCAGTACCCCGGACAGACCTCCTAACGAGCAGTACTTC. It codes for CASTPDRPPNEQYF.

V gene TRBV5-1 combines with J gene TRBJ2-1; 10 nucleotides line up with TRBD1. The CDR3 runs 14 residues. V shed 6 bases and J 9 bases; nucleotides not matched to a gene: 9. CDR1 SGHRS and CDR2 YFSETQ come from the germline V gene. The CDR3 region is CASTPGQGEGEQFF. CDR3 in DNA: TGCGCCAGCACCCCAGGACAGGGGGAGGGTGAGCAGTTCTTC. The full variable domain, with the rest looked up from reference TRBV5-1 and TRBJ2-1, is KAGVTQTPRYLIKTRGQQVTLSCSPISGHRSVSWYQQTPGQGLQFLFEYFSETQRNKGNFPGRFSGRQFSNSRSEMNVSTLELGDSALYLCASTPGQGEGEQFFGPGTRLTVL.

In this sample, this clone turned up a few times. The chain couples TRBV14 to TRBJ2-5, with 10 positions matching TRBD1. In germline, CDR1 is SGHDN, CDR2 FVKESK. V shed 4 bases, J shed 5 bases, and the junction held 10 bases outside the gene matches. The CDR3 contains 16 residues. CDR3 coding DNA: TGTGCCAGCAGCCCCCGACAGGGGGCAAGTCGGGAGACCCAGTACTTC. The encoded protein is CASSPRQGASRETQYF.

The rearrangement links TRBV6-5 to TRBJ2-7; TRBD2 agrees at 11 bases. The CDR3 has 14 residues. Germline V CDR1 and CDR2: MNHEY, SVGAGI. V lost 6 bases, J lost 3 bases, and 4 bases stayed unmatched. The CDR3 DNA follows: TGTGCCAGCAGGCTAGCGGGGGGCCTCTACGAGCAGTACTTC. This encodes CASRLAGGLYEQYF.

V is TRBV7-3 and J is TRBJ2-5, with 7 bases lining up with TRBD2. Germline trimming cut 5 bases from V and 4 bases from J; bases unmatched to any gene: 13. The CDR3 sequence is 16 residues long. Germline CDR1 and CDR2: SGHTA and FQGTGA. The DNA of the CDR3 is TGTGCCAGCAGCCTAGGGCGAAATGGGGAGGGAGAGACCCAGTACTTC. Translating gives CASSLGRNGEGETQYF.

About this clone itself: Other DNA variants within this sample encode the same CDR3. The J gene is TRBJ1-1, the V gene TRBV18; 10 bases line up with TRBD1. The CDR3 extends over 16 amino acids. Germline-derived CDR1 and CDR2 are KGHSH and LQKENI. Trimming took 3 bases from V and 0 from J; bases not matched to a gene: 4. In nucleotides, the CDR3 is TGTGCCAGCTCACCCGGGACAGGGGCCTTGAACACTGAAGCTTTCTTT. Amino acid sequence: CASSPGTGALNTEAFF.

This chain connects TRBV27 to TRBJ1-6; no firm D call. This CDR3 is built from 15 residues. V dropped 7 bases and J dropped 0 bases, with 10 bases sitting between them. CDR1 is MNHEY, CDR2 SMNVEV, per germline (reference sequence). CDR3 DNA sequence: TGTGCCAGCATTCACCGGGGCTCCTATAATTCACCCCTCCACTTT. It encodes CASIHRGSYNSPLHF.

J is TRBJ2-1 and V is TRBV30; 10 nucleotides align to TRBD2. Per germline, CDR1 GTSNPN and CDR2 SVGIG (reference sequence). After removal of 4 bases from V and 9 bases from J, the junction contained 12 bases not matched to a gene. CDR3 size: 15 residues. Here the CDR3 reads CAWTRTSGSVGEQFF. The CDR3 DNA reads as TGTGCCTGGACCCGGACTAGCGGATCAGTGGGTGAGCAGTTCTTC.

V and J are TRBV7-9 and TRBJ2-1; TRBD2 might be the D (5 bases). Germline V gene lookup returns CDR1 SEHNR and CDR2 FQNEAQ (reference sequence). CDR3 length: 12 residues. Trimming pared 8 bases from V and 5 bases from J, leaving 10 bases between. DNA for the CDR3: TGTGCCAGCCGGACGAGGGACAATGAGCAGTTCTTC. Protein product: CASRTRDNEQFF.

The chain links TRBV5-5 to TRBJ1-2, with a weak D call TRBD1 (5 bases). The CDR3 spans 18 residues. V was clipped by 4 bases and J by 0 bases, with 22 bases between them. Germline V gene data show CDR1 as SGHKS and CDR2 as YYEKEE (reference sequence). In nucleotides, the CDR3 is TGTGCCAGCAGCCCACGACAGTTTCTCCCTCCCCCTAACTATGGCTACACCTTC. As protein: CASSPRQFLPPPNYGYTF.

This clone was detected once. The chain uses TRBV18 and TRBJ2-7; TRBD1 matches at 7 bases. The V and J ends lost 3 bases and 5 bases, in that order; junction bases with no gene match: 7. The CDR3 has 14 amino acids. Per the germline V gene, CDR1 is KGHSH and CDR2 is LQKENI. CDR3 protein: CASSPTGAPHEQYF. The CDR3 nucleotides are TGTGCCAGCTCACCTACAGGGGCGCCCCACGAGCAGTACTTC.

The chain employs TRBV3-1 (or the pseudogene TRBV3-2) and TRBJ1-6, with a possible D match to TRBD1 (6 bases). The CDR3 is 16 residues long. V dropped 4 bases and J dropped 8 bases, with 18 bases sitting between them. Per germline, CDR1 LGHDT and CDR2 YNNKEL (reference sequence). CDR3 sequence reads: CASSLKQGRIYSPLHF. The CDR3 DNA reads as TGTGCCAGCAGCCTTAAACAGGGAAGAATTTATTCACCCCTCCACTTT.

V is TRBV30 and J is TRBJ2-5; TRBD2 agrees at 7 bases. Germline-derived CDR1 and CDR2 are GTSNPN and SVGIG (reference sequence). V was pared by 2 bases and J by 4 bases, with 4 bases of the junction left unmatched. The CDR3 extends over 13 amino acids. Written as DNA, the CDR3 is TGTGCCTGGAGTCCGCGGGGGAGAGAGACCCAGTACTTC. Its translation: CAWSPRGRETQYF. Variable domain in full (rest from reference TRBV30 and TRBJ2-5): SQTIHQWPATLVQPVGSPLSLECTVEGTSNPNLYWYRQAAGRGLQLLFYSVGIGQISSEVPQNLSASRPQDRQFILSSKKLLLSDSGFYLCAWSPRGRETQYFGPGTRLLVL.

V gene TRBV4-1 combines with J gene TRBJ1-2; D gene ambiguous. The CDR3 runs 14 residues. V was pared by 5 bases and J by 2 bases, with 12 bases between. The germline V gene encodes CDR1 MGHRA and CDR2 YSYEKL. DNA of the CDR3: TGCGCCAGCAGCAAGGGAGGGTCCAACTATGGCTACACCTTC. Its translation is CASSKGGSNYGYTF.

V is TRBV7-3 and J is TRBJ2-1; 11 bases agree with TRBD2. The V and J ends lost 1 base and 9 bases, in that order; junction bases with no gene match: 2. The germline V gene encodes CDR1 SGHTA and CDR2 FQGTGA. CDR3 length: 14 residues. The CDR3 region has the DNA TGTGCCAGCAGCTTAAGCCTAGCGGGAGGTGAGCAGTTCTTC. It codes for CASSLSLAGGEQFF. Filled out from reference TRBV7-3 and TRBJ2-1, the complete variable domain reads GAGVSQTPSNKVTEKGKYVELRCDPISGHTALYWYRQSLGQGPEFLIYFQGTGAADDSGLPNDRFFAVRPEGSVSTLKIQRTERGDSAVYLCASSLSLAGGEQFFGPGTRLTVL.

The rearrangement links TRBV20-1 to TRBJ2-1; D is uncertain. Germline CDR1 DFQATT, CDR2 SNEGSKA (reference sequence). CDR3 length equals 11 residues. Trimming cost V 6 bases and J 8 bases, with 11 bases left between them. This CDR3 is CSATSLDEQFF. The CDR3, as DNA: TGCAGTGCAACCTCCTTAGATGAGCAGTTCTTC.